What follows are 30 T cell receptor beta chains derived from one specimen sequenced in a study of blood T cell repertoires in COVID-19. Sequencing used immunoSEQ multiplex PCR; TCRdb keeps in-frame clones, though not all of them. The table includes 350,000 to 450,000 clones, approximately 91% detected once. Sequenced material: PBMCs or T cells enriched from blood (not recorded which). Every receptor here comes from a middle-aged woman who had been exposed to COVID-19.

The V call is TRBV25-1, the J call TRBJ1-1, with D perhaps TRBD1 (5 bases). V was pared by 8 bases and J by 12 bases, with 19 bases between. The CDR3 is 12 residues long. From germline, CDR1 is MGHDK and CDR2 SYGVNS. CDR3 coding DNA: TGTGCCAGCGATATGGCAGCAGGGAAGACTTTCTTT. Translated: CASDMAAGKTFF.

V usage is TRBV5-1 and J usage is TRBJ1-5; 7 bases line up with TRBD1. CDR3 length: 13 residues. With V trimmed by 3 bases and J by 6 bases, 3 bases remained unmatched. Per the germline V gene, CDR1 is SGHRS and CDR2 is YFSETQ. The CDR3 loop is CASSSYRGQPQHF. CDR3 coding DNA: TGCGCCAGCAGCTCCTACAGGGGTCAGCCCCAGCATTTT.

The J gene is TRBJ1-1, the V gene TRBV19; D is uncertain. Germline assignment: CDR1 LNHDA and CDR2 SQIVND (reference sequence). This CDR3 spans 13 amino acids. V dropped 4 bases and J dropped 5 bases, with 11 bases sitting between them. The DNA of the CDR3 is TGTGCCAGTAGTACCGCGGGTGGGACTGAAGCTTTCTTT. This codes for CASSTAGGTEAFF. The full variable domain, with the rest looked up from reference TRBV19 and TRBJ1-1, is DGGITQSPKYLFRKEGQNVTLSCEQNLNHDAMYWYRQDPGQGLRLIYYSQIVNDFQKGDIAEGYSVSREKKESFPLTVTSAQKNPTAFYLCASSTAGGTEAFFGQGTRLTVV.

The V call is TRBV6-2 or TRBV6-3, the J call TRBJ1-5; a possible D gene is TRBD1 (6 bases). The V and J ends lost 4 bases and 1 base respectively, with 11 bases between them. Germline-derived CDR1 and CDR2 are MNHEY and SVGEGT. CDR3 size: 15 residues. The CDR3 sequence: CASSFGQTSNQPQHF. CDR3 nucleotide sequence: TGTGCCAGCAGTTTCGGACAGACAAGCAATCAGCCCCAGCATTTT.

The chain uses TRBV6-2 or TRBV6-3 and TRBJ1-1; D might be TRBD1 (5 bases). CDR1 is MNHEY, CDR2 SVGEGT, per germline. This CDR3 has 14 residues. V shed 5 bases and J shed 5 bases, with 15 bases lying between them. CDR3 DNA sequence: TGTGCCAGCAGTGATCCAGGGTTGCGGACTGAAGCTTTCTTT. Protein product: CASSDPGLRTEAFF.

The rearrangement joins TRBV7-2 to TRBJ1-3, with D possibly matching TRBD1 (6 bases). CDR1 and CDR2 (germline): SGHTA, FQGNSA. The germline V and J ends were trimmed by 8 bases and 2 bases, with 10 bases remaining between them. The CDR3 consists of 13 residues. The CDR3 here is CASRDRPGNTIYF. DNA of the CDR3: TGTGCCAGCCGAGACAGGCCTGGAAACACCATATATTTT. Full variable domain (remainder filled in from reference TRBV7-2 and TRBJ1-3): GAGVSQSPSNKVTEKGKDVELRCDPISGHTALYWYRQSLGQGLEFLIYFQGNSAPDKSGLPSDRFSAERTGGSVSTLTIQRTQQEDSAVYLCASRDRPGNTIYFGEGSWLTVV.

CDR3 amino acids: CAISEFVQGSYNEQFF. DNA for the CDR3: TGTGCCATCAGTGAGTTTGTACAGGGGTCCTACAATGAGCAGTTCTTC. J is TRBJ2-1 and V is TRBV10-3, with 7 bases identical to TRBD1. The CDR3 consists of 16 residues. CDR1 is ENHRY, CDR2 SYGVKD, per germline. V dropped 1 base and J dropped 1; count of bases not matched to a gene: 4.

The sample holds one count of this clone. This rearrangement joins TRBV10-2 to TRBJ2-1, with a tentative D call TRBD1 (6 bases). Trimming removed 6 bases at V and 9 bases at J, with 18 bases between. The CDR3 is made up of 14 amino acids. The germline V gene has CDR1 WSHSY and CDR2 SAAADI. CDR3 sequence: CASRAGQWSLEQFF. The CDR3 DNA reads TGCGCCAGCAGGGCCGGACAGTGGAGTCTTGAGCAGTTCTTC.

This clone came up once. The rearrangement links TRBV30 to TRBJ2-7; D might be TRBD2 (6 bases). CDR3 length equals 13 residues. Germline CDR1 and CDR2: GTSNPN and SVGIG (reference sequence). The V end was cut by 3 bases, the J end by 4 bases, with 13 bases between. The CDR3 protein is CAWRAQGGYEQYF. The CDR3 DNA is TGTGCCTGGAGGGCCCAGGGAGGTTACGAGCAGTACTTC. The whole variable domain, remainder taken from reference TRBV30 and TRBJ2-7, is SQTIHQWPATLVQPVGSPLSLECTVEGTSNPNLYWYRQAAGRGLQLLFYSVGIGQISSEVPQNLSASRPQDRQFILSSKKLLLSDSGFYLCAWRAQGGYEQYFGPGTRLTVT.

The chain has TRBV3-1 (or the pseudogene TRBV3-2) and TRBJ1-1, with 11 bases lining up with TRBD1. CDR3 size: 14 residues. Germline lookup yields CDR1 LGHDT and CDR2 YNNKEL (reference sequence). V dropped 4 bases and J dropped 5; count of bases not matched to a gene: 3. CDR3 protein: CASSPGTGGTEAFF. The CDR3 bases are TGTGCCAGCAGCCCCGGGACAGGGGGGACTGAAGCTTTCTTT.

Points on this clone: This sample includes further DNA sequences coding for the same CDR3. V and J are TRBV19 and TRBJ1-3; the D gene is possibly TRBD1 (6 bases). V was pared by 5 bases and J by 0 bases, with 8 bases between. The length of the CDR3 is 14 residues. CDR1 is LNHDA and CDR2 is SQIVND in the germline V gene (reference sequence). The CDR3 DNA reads as TGTGCCAGTAGTCCGACAGGCTCTGGAAACACCATATATTTT. Translated, it gives CASSPTGSGNTIYF.

The rearrangement links TRBV19 to TRBJ1-2, with 7 nucleotides matching TRBD1. The CDR3 consists of 14 residues. Germline trimming cut 5 bases from V and 3 bases from J; bases unmatched to any gene: 6. Germline V gives CDR1 LNHDA, CDR2 SQIVND (reference sequence). The CDR3: CASSPTGWDYGYTF. The CDR3 DNA reads as TGTGCCAGTAGTCCGACAGGGTGGGACTATGGCTACACCTTC.

The chain couples TRBV14 to TRBJ1-2; D call uncertain. The CDR3 runs to 16 residues. Germline CDR1 SGHDN, CDR2 FVKESK. Deletions cut 4 bases from V and 4 bases from J, with 19 bases between. CDR3: CASSPLSGIGIYGYTF. CDR3 DNA: TGTGCCAGCAGCCCCCTCTCGGGGATCGGGATCTATGGCTACACCTTC.

V usage is TRBV2 and J usage is TRBJ2-3, with 13 bases aligning to TRBD2. J lost 5 bases, V lost 6 bases, and 11 bases had no gene match. The CDR3 runs 17 residues. Germline V gene data show CDR1 as SNHLY and CDR2 as FYNNEI. CDR3 DNA: TGTGCCAGCAGCGAAACCCTACTAGCGGGAGGGATAGATACGCAGTATTTT. Its protein is CASSETLLAGGIDTQYF.

The CDR3 reads CASSTRTSVGVATIYF. CDR3 nucleotide sequence: TGTGCCAGTAGTACGCGTACCTCCGTCGGGGTGGCCACCATATATTTT. V is TRBV19 and J is TRBJ1-3, with no clear D. The V gene lost 4 bases and the J gene lost 9 bases, with 22 bases spanning the gap. Germline CDR1 and CDR2: LNHDA and SQIVND (reference sequence). The CDR3 loop spans 16 amino acids.

The chain recombines TRBV5-1 with TRBJ2-3; D might be TRBD2 (6 bases). CDR1 SGHRS and CDR2 YFSETQ come from the germline V gene. Trimming left V 4 bases short and J 2 bases short, with 14 bases between. CDR3 size: 15 residues. DNA for the CDR3: TGCGCCAGCAGCGAGGGAGGACTGCCCACAGATACGCAGTATTTT. This sequence encodes CASSEGGLPTDTQYF.

This sequence joins TRBV15 and TRBJ2-4, with no clear D. Germline V gives CDR1 LNHNV, CDR2 YYDKDF (reference sequence). CDR3 size: 16 residues. Trimming pared 5 bases from V and 0 bases from J, leaving 14 bases between. DNA of the CDR3: TGTGCCACCAGCCCAGTCGCCCCGGGAGCCAAAAACATTCAGTACTTC. Its translation is CATSPVAPGAKNIQYF.

This clone was seen just once. The rearrangement joins TRBV2 to TRBJ1-4; 7 positions match TRBD1. The CDR3 loop spans 22 amino acids. V shed 6 bases, J shed 0 bases, and the junction held 25 bases outside the gene matches. Germline V gene sequence: CDR1 SNHLY, CDR2 FYNNEI. The CDR3 DNA reads TGTGCCAGCAGACGGACCCTTCAACCGGGACAGAAAGGACTATCAACTAATGAAAAACTGTTTTTT. Translated: CASRRTLQPGQKGLSTNEKLFF.

The chain recombines TRBV7-9 with TRBJ2-1, with 11 bases identical to TRBD2. Per germline, CDR1 SEHNR and CDR2 FQNEAQ (reference sequence). The CDR3 is 13 amino acids. J gave up 10 bases and V 5 bases, and 4 bases lay outside the gene matches. CDR3 nucleotide sequence: TGTGCCAGCAGCCCGCGACTAGCGGGGGAGCAGTTCTTC. Translating gives CASSPRLAGEQFF. Based on the CDR3 plus reference TRBV7-9 and TRBJ2-1, the full variable domain is DTGVSQNPRHKITKRGQNVTFRCDPISEHNRLYWYRQTLGQGPEFLTYFQNEAQLEKSRLLSDRFSAERPKGSFSTLEIQRTEQGDSAMYLCASSPRLAGEQFFGPGTRLTVL.

This clone was observed a handful of times. The rearrangement joins TRBV5-1 to TRBJ2-7, with 9 bases that match TRBD1. Germline V gene sequence: CDR1 SGHRS, CDR2 YFSETQ. Unmatched junction bases numbered 8, after V lost 4 bases and J lost 6 bases. The CDR3 consists of 14 residues. CDR3 residues: CASSRTGVVSEQYF. As DNA, the CDR3 is TGCGCCAGCAGCCGGACAGGGGTGGTGTCCGAGCAGTACTTC.

The chain carries TRBV18 and TRBJ2-6; weak D call: TRBD2 (6 bases). Germline CDR1 is KGHSH and CDR2 is LQKENI. Trimming took off 1 base at V and 4 bases at J, with 17 bases between the two ends. This CDR3 comprises 18 residues. CDR3 protein: CASSPLYGGIEGANVLTF. The CDR3 DNA follows: TGTGCCAGCTCACCACTCTATGGAGGGATCGAAGGGGCCAACGTCCTGACTTTC.

The genes are TRBV6-6 and TRBJ2-1; TRBD1 aligns across 8 bases. CDR1 is MNHNY and CDR2 is SVGAGI in the germline V gene (reference sequence). The CDR3 is 14 amino acids. J lost 9 bases, V lost 6 bases, and 10 bases had no gene match. The chain's CDR3 is CASRDPGTGTEQFF. Here the CDR3 DNA reads TGTGCCAGCAGGGACCCCGGGACAGGTACTGAGCAGTTCTTC.

The genes are TRBV5-5 and TRBJ2-6, with D perhaps matching TRBD1 (6 bases). Trimming removed 0 bases from V and 4 bases from J, with 14 bases in between. CDR1 is SGHKS, CDR2 YYEKEE, per germline (reference sequence). This CDR3 has 17 amino acids. As DNA, the CDR3 is TGTGCCAGCAGCTTGGGTCTTCAGGGGTTCGGGGCCAACGTCCTGACTTTC. Its translation: CASSLGLQGFGANVLTF. Looking up the rest from reference TRBV5-5 and TRBJ2-6 gives the full variable domain: DAGVTQSPTHLIKTRGQQVTLRCSPISGHKSVSWYQQVLGQGPQFIFQYYEKEERGRGNFPDRFSARQFPNYSSELNVNALLLGDSALYLCASSLGLQGFGANVLTFGAGSRLTVL.

This chain joins TRBV2 and TRBJ2-5; D unresolved. This CDR3 region has 14 residues. Germline V gene data show CDR1 as SNHLY and CDR2 as FYNNEI. V lost 8 bases, J lost 0 bases, and 13 bases lay in between. The CDR3: CASGRDSYQETQYF. The CDR3 DNA reads TGTGCCAGCGGTAGAGACTCGTACCAAGAGACCCAGTACTTC.

V usage is TRBV30 and J usage is TRBJ2-7, with TRBD1 matching 9 bases. The CDR3 sequence is 16 residues long. Germline CDR1 reads GTSNPN; CDR2 reads SVGIG (reference sequence). The junction had 13 bases not matched to a gene; V was cut back by 4 bases and J by 3 bases. The CDR3 sequence: CAWKAPLGQGNYEQYF. CDR3 DNA sequence: TGTGCCTGGAAGGCCCCCCTCGGACAGGGGAACTACGAGCAGTACTTC.

The J gene is TRBJ2-7, the V gene TRBV2; 9 positions agree with TRBD1. CDR1 and CDR2 from the germline V gene are SNHLY and FYNNEI. V lost 4 bases, J lost 6 bases, and 1 base stayed unmatched. The CDR3 is made up of 12 amino acids. Written as DNA, the CDR3 is TGTGCCAGCAGTGGGACAGGGGTCGAGCAGTACTTC. Its translation is CASSGTGVEQYF.

This rearrangement joins TRBV29-1 to TRBJ1-5; D is unclear. Germline lookup yields CDR1 SQVTM and CDR2 ANQGSEA. V shed 4 bases and J shed 0 bases, with 7 bases lying between them. The CDR3 contains 13 residues. For the CDR3, the DNA is TGCAGCGTTGCTAGTGGTAGCAATCAGCCCCAGCATTTT. The encoded protein is CSVASGSNQPQHF.

The chain links TRBV7-8 to TRBJ2-5; D gene ambiguous. V lost 3 bases and J 5 bases, leaving 7 bases between the germline ends. The V gene's germline CDR1 is SGHVS and CDR2 FQNEAQ. This CDR3 comprises 12 residues. This chain's CDR3 is CASSFYAETQYF. The CDR3 DNA follows: TGTGCCAGCAGCTTTTACGCGGAGACCCAGTACTTC.

V and J are TRBV24-1 and TRBJ2-1; tentatively, D is TRBD2 (5 bases). Germline CDR1 reads KGHDR; CDR2 reads SFDVKD. Trimming shortened V by 1 base and J by 6 bases, and 15 bases separated the two germline ends. CDR3 size: 16 residues. CDR3 sequence: CATSDFGVGGPNEQFF. The CDR3 DNA reads TGTGCCACCAGTGATTTTGGGGTTGGAGGCCCCAATGAGCAGTTCTTC.

The rearrangement uses TRBV5-1 and TRBJ2-5; D gene ambiguous. The CDR3 contains 15 residues. In germline, CDR1 is SGHRS, CDR2 YFSETQ. Trimming removed 4 bases from V and 2 bases from J, with 15 bases in between. In DNA form, the CDR3 reads TGCGCCAGCAGCCCGGCGCCAGGAATACAAGAGACCCAGTACTTC. It is translated as CASSPAPGIQETQYF.